This TCR beta chain was found in a study of T cells in Graves' hyperthyroidism and ophthalmopathy. RNA transcripts were the template for amplifying TCR beta CDR3 regions. RT-PCR in the first round (using the HTBI primer set) targeted the TCR CDR3. MiXCR, run by TCRdb on the multiplex PCR reads, gives a single entry per CDR3 protein. The data hold 300,000 to 400,000 distinct CDR3 sequences, with approximately 18% observed a single time. Study results and limitations: Patients with ophthalmopathy were separated from those with stable hyperthyroidism by a 13 V-J model. Most thyroid clonotypes with frequency above 0.001 were detected in blood.

The trim removed 5 bases at V and 8 bases at J, leaving 11 bases unmatched. The CDR3 has 15 residues. Germline CDR1 reads SGHRS; CDR2 reads YFSETQ. Uncontrolled infection, other autoimmune disease, pregnancy or lactation led to exclusion. This clonotype was picked up a small number of times. What it binds is not known. This TCR was recovered from a woman aged 45-65 years with Graves' hyperthyroidism. Sample: blood. The chain joins TRBV5-1 to TRBJ2-1; 9 bases are a match to TRBD2. This CDR3 reads CASSSAGGPPDEQFF. The DNA for the CDR3 is TGCGCCAGCAGTTCCGCGGGGGGGCCCCCGGATGAGCAGTTCTTC.